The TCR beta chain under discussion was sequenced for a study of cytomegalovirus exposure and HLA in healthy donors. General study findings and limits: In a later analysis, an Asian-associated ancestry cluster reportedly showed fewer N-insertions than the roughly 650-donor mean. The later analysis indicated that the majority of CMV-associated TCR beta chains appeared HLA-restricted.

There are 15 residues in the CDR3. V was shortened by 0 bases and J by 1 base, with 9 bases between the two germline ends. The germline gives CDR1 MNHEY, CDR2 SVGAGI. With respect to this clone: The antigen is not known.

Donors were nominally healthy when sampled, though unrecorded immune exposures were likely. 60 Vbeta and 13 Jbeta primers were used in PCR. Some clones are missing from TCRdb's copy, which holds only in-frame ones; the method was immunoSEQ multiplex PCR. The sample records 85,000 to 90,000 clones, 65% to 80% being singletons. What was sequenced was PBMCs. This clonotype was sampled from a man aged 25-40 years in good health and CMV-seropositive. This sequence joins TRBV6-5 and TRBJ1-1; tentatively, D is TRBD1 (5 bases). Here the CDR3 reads CASSYSSQGNTEAFF. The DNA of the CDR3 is TGTGCCAGCAGTTACTCGTCCCAGGGGAACACTGAAGCTTTCTTT.